This TCR beta chain emerged from a study of regulatory and conventional T cells in RAG deficiency. Study-level results: Compared with controls, unique Treg TCR beta sequences dropped about 100-fold in Omenn syndrome and CID/AS. In Omenn syndrome, sorted "Tregs" may be peripherally activated cells. In Omenn syndrome, Treg and Tconv repertoires overlapped >85%.

Genomic DNA came from blood conventional CD4+ T cells gated CD25-low CD127-high. Details on this clone: As yet, its antigen is unknown.

The data were produced by immunoSEQ multiplex PCR, yet TCRdb's version contains in-frame clones alone and is incomplete. The repertoire holds 20,000 to 25,000 clones, around 96% seen once, with over 1% in the top ten. In germline, CDR1 is SGDLS, CDR2 YYNGEE. This CDR3 spans 15 amino acids. With 3 bases clipped from V and 2 bases from J, the junction kept 4 bases outside the gene matches. This sample also belongs to another study, concerning regulatory T cells. That work states: The PCR used 52 TRBV and 13 TRBJ primers.

The V gene is TRBV9, the J gene TRBJ2-1; TRBD2 matches at 8 bases. The receptor's source is a human donor in good health. The specimen sequenced was CD25- CD4+ T cells sorted from blood. Here the CDR3 reads CASSERGGTYNEQFF. The CDR3, as DNA: TGTGCCAGCAGCGAACGGGGGGGGACCTACAATGAGCAGTTCTTC.